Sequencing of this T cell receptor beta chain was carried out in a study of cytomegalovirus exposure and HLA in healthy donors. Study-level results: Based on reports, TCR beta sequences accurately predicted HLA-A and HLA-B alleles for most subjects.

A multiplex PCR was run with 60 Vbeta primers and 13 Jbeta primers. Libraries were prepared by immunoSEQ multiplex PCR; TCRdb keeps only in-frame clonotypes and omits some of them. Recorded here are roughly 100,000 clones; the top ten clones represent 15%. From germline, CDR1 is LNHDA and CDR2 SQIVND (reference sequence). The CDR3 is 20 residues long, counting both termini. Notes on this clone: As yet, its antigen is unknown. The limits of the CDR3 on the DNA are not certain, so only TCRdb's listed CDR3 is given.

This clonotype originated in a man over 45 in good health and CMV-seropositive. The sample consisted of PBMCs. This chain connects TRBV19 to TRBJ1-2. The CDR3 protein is CASSIDLFGSGSLFRHGYTF.